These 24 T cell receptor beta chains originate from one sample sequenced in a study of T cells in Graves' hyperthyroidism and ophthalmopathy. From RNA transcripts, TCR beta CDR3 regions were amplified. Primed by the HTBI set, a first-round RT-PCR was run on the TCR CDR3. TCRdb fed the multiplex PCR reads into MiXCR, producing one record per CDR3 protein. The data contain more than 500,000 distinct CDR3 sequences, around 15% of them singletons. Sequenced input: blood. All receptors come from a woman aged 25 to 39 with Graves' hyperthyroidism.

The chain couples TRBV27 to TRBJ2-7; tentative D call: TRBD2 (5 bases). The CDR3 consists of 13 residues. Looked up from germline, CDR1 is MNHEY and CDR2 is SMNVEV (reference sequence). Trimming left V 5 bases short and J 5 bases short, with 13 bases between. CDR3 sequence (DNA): TGTGCCAGCAGTGGCGGGTCCGATCACGAGCAGTACTTC. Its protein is CASSGGSDHEQYF.

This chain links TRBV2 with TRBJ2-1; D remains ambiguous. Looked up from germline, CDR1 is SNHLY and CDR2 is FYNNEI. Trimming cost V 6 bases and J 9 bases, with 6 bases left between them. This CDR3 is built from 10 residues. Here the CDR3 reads CASRAGEQFF. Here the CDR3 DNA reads TGTGCCAGCAGGGCCGGTGAGCAGTTCTTC.

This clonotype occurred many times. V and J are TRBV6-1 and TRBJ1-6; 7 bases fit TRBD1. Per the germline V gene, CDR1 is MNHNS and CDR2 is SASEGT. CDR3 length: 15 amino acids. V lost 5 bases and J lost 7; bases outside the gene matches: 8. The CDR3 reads CASSRTGTVNSPLHF. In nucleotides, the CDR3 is TGTGCCAGCAGTAGAACCGGGACAGTAAATTCACCCCTCCACTTT.

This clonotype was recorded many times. The DNA for the CDR3 is TGCAGTGCTAGACGACTAGCGGGAGGGGTCCCAGATACGCAGTATTTT. This translates into CSARRLAGGVPDTQYF. V usage is TRBV20-1 and J usage is TRBJ2-3, with 14 positions matching TRBD2. The germline gives CDR1 DFQATT, CDR2 SNEGSKA (reference sequence). This CDR3 contains 16 residues. V gave up 2 bases and J gave up 4 bases; unmatched junction bases: 5.

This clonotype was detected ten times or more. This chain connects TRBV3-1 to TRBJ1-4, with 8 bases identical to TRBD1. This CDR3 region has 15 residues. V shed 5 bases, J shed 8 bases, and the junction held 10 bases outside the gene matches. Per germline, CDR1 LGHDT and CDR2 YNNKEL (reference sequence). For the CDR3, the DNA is TGTGCCAGCAGCTTATCGGACAGGGAAAGCGAAAAACTGTTTTTT. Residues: CASSLSDRESEKLFF.

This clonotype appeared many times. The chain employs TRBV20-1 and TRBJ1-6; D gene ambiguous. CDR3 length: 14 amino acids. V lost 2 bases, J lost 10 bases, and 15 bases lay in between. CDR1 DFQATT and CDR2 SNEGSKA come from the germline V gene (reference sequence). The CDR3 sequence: CSARPAWLESPLHF. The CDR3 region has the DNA TGCAGTGCTAGACCCGCCTGGCTAGAATCACCCCTCCACTTT.

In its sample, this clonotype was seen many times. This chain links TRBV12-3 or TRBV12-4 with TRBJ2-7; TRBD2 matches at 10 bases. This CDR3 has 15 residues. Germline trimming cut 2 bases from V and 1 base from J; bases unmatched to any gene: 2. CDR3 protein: CASSLLAGVSYEQYF. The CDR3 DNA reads TGTGCCAGCAGTTTACTAGCGGGAGTTTCCTACGAGCAGTACTTC.

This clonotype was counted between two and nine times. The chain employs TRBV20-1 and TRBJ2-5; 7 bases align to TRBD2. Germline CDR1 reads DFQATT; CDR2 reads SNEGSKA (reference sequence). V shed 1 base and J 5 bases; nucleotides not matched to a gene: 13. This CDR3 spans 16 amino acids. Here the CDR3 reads CSARGEWGRAGETQYF. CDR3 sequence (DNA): TGCAGTGCTAGAGGGGAGTGGGGGAGGGCCGGGGAGACCCAGTACTTC.

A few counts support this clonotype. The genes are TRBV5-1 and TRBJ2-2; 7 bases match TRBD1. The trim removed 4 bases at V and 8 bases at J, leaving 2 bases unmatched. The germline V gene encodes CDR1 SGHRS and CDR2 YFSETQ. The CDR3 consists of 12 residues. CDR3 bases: TGCGCCAGCAGCACGGACAGGGGGGAGCTGTTTTTT. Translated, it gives CASSTDRGELFF. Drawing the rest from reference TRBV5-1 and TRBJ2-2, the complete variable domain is KAGVTQTPRYLIKTRGQQVTLSCSPISGHRSVSWYQQTPGQGLQFLFEYFSETQRNKGNFPGRFSGRQFSNSRSEMNVSTLELGDSALYLCASSTDRGELFFGEGSRLTVL.

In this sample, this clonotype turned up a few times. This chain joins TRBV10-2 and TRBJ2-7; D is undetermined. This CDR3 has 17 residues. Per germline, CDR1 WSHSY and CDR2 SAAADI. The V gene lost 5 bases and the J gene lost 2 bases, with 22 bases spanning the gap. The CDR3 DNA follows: TGCGCCAGCAGTCTCCTGCCGTGGGCGAATAACACCTACGAGCAGTACTTC. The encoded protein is CASSLLPWANNTYEQYF.

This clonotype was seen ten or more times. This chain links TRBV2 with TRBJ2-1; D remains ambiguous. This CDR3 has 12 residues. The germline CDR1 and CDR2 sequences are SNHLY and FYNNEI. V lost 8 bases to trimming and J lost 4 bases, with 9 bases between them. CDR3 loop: CASQGRYNEQFF. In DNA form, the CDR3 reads TGTGCCAGCCAAGGCAGGTACAATGAGCAGTTCTTC.

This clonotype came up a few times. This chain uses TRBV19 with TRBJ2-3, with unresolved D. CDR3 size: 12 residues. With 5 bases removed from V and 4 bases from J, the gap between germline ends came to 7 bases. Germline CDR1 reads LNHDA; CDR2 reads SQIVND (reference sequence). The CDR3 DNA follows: TGTGCCAGTAGTTCCTTTGCAGATACGCAGTATTTT. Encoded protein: CASSSFADTQYF.

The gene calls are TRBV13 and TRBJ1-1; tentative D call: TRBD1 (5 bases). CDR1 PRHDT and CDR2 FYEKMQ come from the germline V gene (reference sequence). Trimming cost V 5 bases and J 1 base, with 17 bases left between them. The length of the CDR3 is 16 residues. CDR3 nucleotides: TGTGCCAGCAGCGCCCAACCAGGGTTGGGGAACACTGAAGCTTTCTTT. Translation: CASSAQPGLGNTEAFF.

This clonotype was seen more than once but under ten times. The CDR3, as DNA: TGTGCCAGCAGGCTGGACACCACCTCCTACGAGCAGTACTTC. This translates into CASRLDTTSYEQYF. The chain carries TRBV28 and TRBJ2-7; D possibly corresponds to TRBD1 (5 bases). The CDR3 is 14 amino acids. V was cut by 6 bases and J by 0 bases, with 12 bases left in between. Germline CDR1 is MDHEN and CDR2 is SYDVKM.

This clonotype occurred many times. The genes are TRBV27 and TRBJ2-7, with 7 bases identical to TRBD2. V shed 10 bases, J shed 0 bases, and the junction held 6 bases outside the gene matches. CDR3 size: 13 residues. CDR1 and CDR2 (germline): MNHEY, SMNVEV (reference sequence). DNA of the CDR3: TGTGCCACCAACGGGAGGAGCTCCTACGAGCAGTACTTC. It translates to CATNGRSSYEQYF.

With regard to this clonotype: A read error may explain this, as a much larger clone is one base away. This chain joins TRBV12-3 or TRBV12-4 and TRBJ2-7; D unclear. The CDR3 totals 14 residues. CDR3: CAGSLQERGYEQYF. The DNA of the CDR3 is TGTGCCGGCAGTTTGCAGGAGCGTGGGTACGAGCAGTACTTC.

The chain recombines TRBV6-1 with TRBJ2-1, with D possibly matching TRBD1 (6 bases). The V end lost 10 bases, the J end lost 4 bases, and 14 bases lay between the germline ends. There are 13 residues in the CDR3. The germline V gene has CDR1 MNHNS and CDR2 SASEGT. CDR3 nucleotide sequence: TGTGCCACTCACCGGGACAAGTACAATGAGCAGTTCTTC. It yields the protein CATHRDKYNEQFF.

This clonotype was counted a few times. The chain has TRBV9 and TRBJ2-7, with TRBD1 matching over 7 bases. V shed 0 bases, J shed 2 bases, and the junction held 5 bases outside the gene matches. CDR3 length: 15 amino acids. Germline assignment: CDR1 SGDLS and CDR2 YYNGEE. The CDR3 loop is CASSVAAGGPYEQYF. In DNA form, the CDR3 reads TGTGCCAGCAGCGTAGCGGCAGGGGGTCCCTACGAGCAGTACTTC.

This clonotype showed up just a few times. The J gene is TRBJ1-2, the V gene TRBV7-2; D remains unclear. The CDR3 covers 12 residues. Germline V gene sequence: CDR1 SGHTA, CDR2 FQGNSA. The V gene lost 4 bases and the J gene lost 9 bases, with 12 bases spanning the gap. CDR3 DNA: TGTGCCAGCAGCTCCTACCCGGGGAGCTACACCTTC. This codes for CASSSYPGSYTF.

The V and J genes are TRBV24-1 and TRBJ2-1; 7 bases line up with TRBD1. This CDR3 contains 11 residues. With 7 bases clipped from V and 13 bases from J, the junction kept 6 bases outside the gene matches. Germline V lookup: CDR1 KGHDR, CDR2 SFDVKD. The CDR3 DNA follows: TGTGCCACCAGGGCAGGGGACAGACAGTTCTTC. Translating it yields CATRAGDRQFF.

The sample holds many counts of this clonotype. The CDR3 region is CALSLQETQYF. CDR3 nucleotides: TGTGCCTTATCATTACAAGAGACCCAGTACTTC. The chain has TRBV30 and TRBJ2-5; no clear D gene. Trimming took off 7 bases at V and 2 bases at J, with 8 bases between the two ends. The CDR3 extends over 11 amino acids. Germline CDR1 is GTSNPN and CDR2 is SVGIG (reference sequence).

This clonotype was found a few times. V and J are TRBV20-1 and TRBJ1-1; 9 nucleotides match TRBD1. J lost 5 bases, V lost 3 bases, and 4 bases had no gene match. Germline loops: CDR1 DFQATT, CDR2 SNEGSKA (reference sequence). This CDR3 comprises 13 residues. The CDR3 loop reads CSASRTGVTEAFF. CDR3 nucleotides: TGCAGTGCTAGCCGGACAGGGGTGACTGAAGCTTTCTTT.

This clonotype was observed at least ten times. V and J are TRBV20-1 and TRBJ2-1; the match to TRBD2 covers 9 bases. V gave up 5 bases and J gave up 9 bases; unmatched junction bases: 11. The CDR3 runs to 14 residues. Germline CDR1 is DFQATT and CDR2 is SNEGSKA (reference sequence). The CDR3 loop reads CSAGGSGSVSEQFF. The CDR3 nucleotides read TGCAGTGCTGGCGGTAGCGGGAGTGTGAGTGAGCAGTTCTTC.

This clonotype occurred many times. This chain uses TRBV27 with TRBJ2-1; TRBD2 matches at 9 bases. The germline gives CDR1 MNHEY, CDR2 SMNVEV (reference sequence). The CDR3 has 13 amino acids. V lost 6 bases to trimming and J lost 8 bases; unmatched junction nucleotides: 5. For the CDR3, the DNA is TGTGCCAGCAGGCTAGCGGGAATCTATGAGCAGTTCTTC. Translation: CASRLAGIYEQFF.